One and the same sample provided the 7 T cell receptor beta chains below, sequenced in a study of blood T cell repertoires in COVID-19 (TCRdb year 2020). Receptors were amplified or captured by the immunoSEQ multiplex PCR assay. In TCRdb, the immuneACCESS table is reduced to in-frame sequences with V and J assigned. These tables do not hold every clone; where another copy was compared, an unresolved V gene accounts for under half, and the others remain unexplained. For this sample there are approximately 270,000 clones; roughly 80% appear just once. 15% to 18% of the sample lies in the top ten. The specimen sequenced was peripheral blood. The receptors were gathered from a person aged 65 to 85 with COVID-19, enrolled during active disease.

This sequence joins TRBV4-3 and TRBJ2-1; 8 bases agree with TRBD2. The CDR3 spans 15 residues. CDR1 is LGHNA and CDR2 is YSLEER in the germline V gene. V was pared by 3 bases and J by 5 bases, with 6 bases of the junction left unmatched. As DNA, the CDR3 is TGCGCCAGCAGCCATAGGACTAGCCCCAACAATGAGCAGTTCTTC. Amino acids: CASSHRTSPNNEQFF.

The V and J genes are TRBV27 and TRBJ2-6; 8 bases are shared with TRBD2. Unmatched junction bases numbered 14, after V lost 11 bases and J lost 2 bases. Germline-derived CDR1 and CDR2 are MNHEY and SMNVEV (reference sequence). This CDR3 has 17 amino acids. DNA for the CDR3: TGTGCCCGCGGGAGACGGGGGGGGGTTGCTGGGGCCAACGTCCTGACTTTC. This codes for CARGRRGGVAGANVLTF.

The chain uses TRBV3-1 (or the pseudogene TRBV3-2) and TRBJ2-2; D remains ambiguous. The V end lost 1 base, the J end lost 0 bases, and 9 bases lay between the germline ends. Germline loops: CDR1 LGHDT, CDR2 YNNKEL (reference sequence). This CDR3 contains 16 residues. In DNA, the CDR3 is TGTGCCAGCAGCCAAGTTGTTTCCTCGAACACCGGGGAGCTGTTTTTT. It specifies CASSQVVSSNTGELFF.

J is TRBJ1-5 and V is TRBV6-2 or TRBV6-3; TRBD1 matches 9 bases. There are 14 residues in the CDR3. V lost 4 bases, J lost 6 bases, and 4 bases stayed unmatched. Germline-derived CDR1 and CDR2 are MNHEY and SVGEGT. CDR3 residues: CASSWTGDSQPQHF. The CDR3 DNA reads TGTGCCAGCAGTTGGACAGGGGATTCTCAGCCCCAGCATTTT.

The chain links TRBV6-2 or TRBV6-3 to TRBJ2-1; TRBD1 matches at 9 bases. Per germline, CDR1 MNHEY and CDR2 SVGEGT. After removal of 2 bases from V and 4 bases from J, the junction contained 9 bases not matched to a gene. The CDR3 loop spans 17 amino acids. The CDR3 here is CASSYLEQGARYNEQFF. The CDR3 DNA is TGTGCCAGCAGTTACCTTGAACAGGGGGCGCGGTACAATGAGCAGTTCTTC.

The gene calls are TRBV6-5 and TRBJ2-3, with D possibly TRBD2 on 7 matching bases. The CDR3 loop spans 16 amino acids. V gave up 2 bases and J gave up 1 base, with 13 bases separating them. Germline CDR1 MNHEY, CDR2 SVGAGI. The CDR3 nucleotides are TGTGCCAGCAGTTACGGGGGGGGCATCGGCACAGATACGCAGTATTTT. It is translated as CASSYGGGIGTDTQYF.

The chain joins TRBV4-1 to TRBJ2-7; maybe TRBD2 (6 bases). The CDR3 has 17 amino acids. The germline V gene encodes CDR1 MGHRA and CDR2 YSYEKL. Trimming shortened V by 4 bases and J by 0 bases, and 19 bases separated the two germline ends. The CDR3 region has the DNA TGCGCCAGCAGCCTCTACCCTCCGGGACTGGACTCCTACGAGCAGTACTTC. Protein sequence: CASSLYPPGLDSYEQYF.